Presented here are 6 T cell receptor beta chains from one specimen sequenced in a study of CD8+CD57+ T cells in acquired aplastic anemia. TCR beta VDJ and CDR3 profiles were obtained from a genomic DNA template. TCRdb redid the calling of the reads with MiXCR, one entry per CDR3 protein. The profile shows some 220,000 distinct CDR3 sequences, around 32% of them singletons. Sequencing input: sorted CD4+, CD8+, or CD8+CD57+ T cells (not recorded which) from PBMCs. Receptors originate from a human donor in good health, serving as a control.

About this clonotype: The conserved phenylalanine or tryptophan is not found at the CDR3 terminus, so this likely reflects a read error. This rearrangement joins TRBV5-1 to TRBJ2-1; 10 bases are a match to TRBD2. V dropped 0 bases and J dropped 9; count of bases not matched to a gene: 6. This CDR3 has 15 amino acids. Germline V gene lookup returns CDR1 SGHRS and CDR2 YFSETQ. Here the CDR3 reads CASSLGAGGPIEQFL. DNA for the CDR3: TGCGCCAGCAGCTTGGGAGCGGGGGGGCCTATTGAGCAGTTCCTC.

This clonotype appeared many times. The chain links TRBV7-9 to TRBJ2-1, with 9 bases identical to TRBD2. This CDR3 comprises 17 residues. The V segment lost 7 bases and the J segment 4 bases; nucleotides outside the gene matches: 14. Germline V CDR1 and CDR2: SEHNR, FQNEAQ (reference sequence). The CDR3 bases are TGTGCCAGCATCACCCCCGGGTCTAGCGGGAAATACAATGAGCAGTTCTTC. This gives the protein CASITPGSSGKYNEQFF.

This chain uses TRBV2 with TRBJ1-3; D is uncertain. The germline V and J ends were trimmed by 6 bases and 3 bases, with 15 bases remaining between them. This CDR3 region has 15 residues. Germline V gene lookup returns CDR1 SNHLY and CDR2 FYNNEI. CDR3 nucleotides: TGTGCCAGCAGCACCAGCATTACTGTTGGAAACACCATATATTTT. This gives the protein CASSTSITVGNTIYF.

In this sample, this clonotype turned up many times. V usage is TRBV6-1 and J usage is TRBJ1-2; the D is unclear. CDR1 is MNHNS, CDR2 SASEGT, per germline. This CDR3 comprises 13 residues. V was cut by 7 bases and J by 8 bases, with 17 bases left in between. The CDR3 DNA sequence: TGTGCCAGCACCGGGAGCTTGAGAGGGGGCTACACCTTC. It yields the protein CASTGSLRGGYTF.

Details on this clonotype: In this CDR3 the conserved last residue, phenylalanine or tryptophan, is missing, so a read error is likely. The CDR3 nucleotides are TGTGCCATCAGTGAGGCAGGGGGCTCTGGAAACACCATATATCTT. Translating it yields CAISEAGGSGNTIYL. This chain uses TRBV10-3 with TRBJ1-3; 7 bases match TRBD1. The J segment lost 0 bases and the V segment lost 2 bases, leaving 1 base of the junction unmatched. This CDR3 has 15 residues. Germline lookup yields CDR1 ENHRY and CDR2 SYGVKD.

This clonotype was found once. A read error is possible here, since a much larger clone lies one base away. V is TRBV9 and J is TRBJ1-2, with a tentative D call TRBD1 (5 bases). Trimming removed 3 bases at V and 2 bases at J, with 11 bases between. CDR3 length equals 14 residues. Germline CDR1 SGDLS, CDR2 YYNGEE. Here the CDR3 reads CASSEGAGNYGYTF. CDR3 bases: TGTGCCAGCAGCGAAGGGGCAGGGAACTATGGCTACACCTTC. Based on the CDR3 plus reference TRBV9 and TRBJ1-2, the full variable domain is DSGVTQTPKHLITATGQRVTLRCSPRSGDLSVYWYQQSLDQGLQFLIQYYNGEERAKGNILERFSAQQFPDLHSELNLSSLELGDSALYFCASSEGAGNYGYTFGSGTRLTVV.